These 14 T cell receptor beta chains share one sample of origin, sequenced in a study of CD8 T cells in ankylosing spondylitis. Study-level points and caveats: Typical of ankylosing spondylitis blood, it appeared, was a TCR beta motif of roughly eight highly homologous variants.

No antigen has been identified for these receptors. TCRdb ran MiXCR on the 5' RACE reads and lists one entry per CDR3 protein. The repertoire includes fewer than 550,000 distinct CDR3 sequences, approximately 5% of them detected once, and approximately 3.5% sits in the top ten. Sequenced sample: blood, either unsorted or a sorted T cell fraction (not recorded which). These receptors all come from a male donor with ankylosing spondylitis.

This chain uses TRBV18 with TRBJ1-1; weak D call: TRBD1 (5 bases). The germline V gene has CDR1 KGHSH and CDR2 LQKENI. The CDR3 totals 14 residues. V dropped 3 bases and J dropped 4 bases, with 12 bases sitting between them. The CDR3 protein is CASSPLQVVTEAFF. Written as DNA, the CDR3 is TGTGCCAGCTCACCCTTACAGGTAGTCACTGAAGCTTTCTTT. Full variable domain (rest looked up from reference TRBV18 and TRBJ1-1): NAGVMQNPRHLVRRRGQEARLRCSPMKGHSHVYWYRQLPEEGLKFMVYLQKENIIDESGMPKERFSAEFPKEGPSILRIQQVVRGDSAAYFCASSPLQVVTEAFFGQGTRLTVV.

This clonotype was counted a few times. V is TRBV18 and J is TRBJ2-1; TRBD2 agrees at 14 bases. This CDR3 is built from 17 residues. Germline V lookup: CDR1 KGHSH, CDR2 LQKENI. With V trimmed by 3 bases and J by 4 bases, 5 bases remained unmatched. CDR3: CASSPGLAGAVYNEQFF. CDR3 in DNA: TGTGCCAGCTCACCGGGACTAGCGGGAGCGGTGTACAATGAGCAGTTCTTC.

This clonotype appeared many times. CDR3 nucleotide sequence: TGCGCCAGCAGCCAAGAGATTGGGATGACCACTGAAGCTTTCTTT. This sequence encodes CASSQEIGMTTEAFF. The chain employs TRBV4-3 and TRBJ1-1, with D unclear. The V end was cut by 0 bases, the J end by 4 bases, with 12 bases between. CDR1 is LGHNA and CDR2 is YSLEER in the germline V gene. There are 15 residues in the CDR3.

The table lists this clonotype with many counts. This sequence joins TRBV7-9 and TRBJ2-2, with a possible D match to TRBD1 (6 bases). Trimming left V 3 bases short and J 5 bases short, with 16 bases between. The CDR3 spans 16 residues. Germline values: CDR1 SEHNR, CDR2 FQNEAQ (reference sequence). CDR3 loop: CASSLSLHRDTGELFF. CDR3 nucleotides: TGTGCCAGCAGCTTGTCCTTACACAGGGATACCGGGGAGCTGTTTTTT. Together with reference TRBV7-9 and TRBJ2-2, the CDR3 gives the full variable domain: DTGVSQNPRHKITKRGQNVTFRCDPISEHNRLYWYRQTLGQGPEFLTYFQNEAQLEKSRLLSDRFSAERPKGSFSTLEIQRTEQGDSAMYLCASSLSLHRDTGELFFGEGSRLTVL.

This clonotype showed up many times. CDR3 residues: CASRSRGAEAFF. The DNA of the CDR3 is TGCGCCAGCAGGTCTAGAGGGGCTGAAGCTTTCTTT. The rearrangement links TRBV5-1 to TRBJ1-1, with D maybe TRBD1 (5 bases). Trimming took off 5 bases at V and 6 bases at J, with 11 bases between the two ends. Germline V gives CDR1 SGHRS, CDR2 YFSETQ. There are 12 residues in the CDR3.

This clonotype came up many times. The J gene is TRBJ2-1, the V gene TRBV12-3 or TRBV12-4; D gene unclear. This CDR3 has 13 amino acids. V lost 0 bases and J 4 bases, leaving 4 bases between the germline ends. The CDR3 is CASSLARYNEQFF. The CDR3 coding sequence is TGTGCCAGCAGTTTAGCCAGATACAATGAGCAGTTCTTC.

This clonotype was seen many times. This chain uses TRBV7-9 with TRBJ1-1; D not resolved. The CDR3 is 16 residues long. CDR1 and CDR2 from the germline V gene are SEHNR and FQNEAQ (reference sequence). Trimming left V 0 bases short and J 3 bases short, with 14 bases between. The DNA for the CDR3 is TGTGCCAGCAGCTTAGCTAACGGGCCTGGGGACACTGAAGCTTTCTTT. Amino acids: CASSLANGPGDTEAFF.

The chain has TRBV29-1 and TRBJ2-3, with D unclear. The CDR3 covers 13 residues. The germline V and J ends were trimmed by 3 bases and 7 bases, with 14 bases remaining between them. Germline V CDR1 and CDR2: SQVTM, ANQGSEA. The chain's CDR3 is CSVEGLGMNTQYF. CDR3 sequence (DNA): TGCAGCGTTGAGGGATTAGGGATGAATACGCAGTATTTT.

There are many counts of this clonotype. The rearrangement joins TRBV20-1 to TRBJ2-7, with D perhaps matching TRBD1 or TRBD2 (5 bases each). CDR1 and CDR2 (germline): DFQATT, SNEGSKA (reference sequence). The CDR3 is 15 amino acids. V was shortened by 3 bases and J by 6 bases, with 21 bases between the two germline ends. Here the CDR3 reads CSARVEGRLSGEQYF. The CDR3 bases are TGCAGTGCTAGGGTTGAGGGACGTCTTTCGGGCGAGCAGTACTTC.

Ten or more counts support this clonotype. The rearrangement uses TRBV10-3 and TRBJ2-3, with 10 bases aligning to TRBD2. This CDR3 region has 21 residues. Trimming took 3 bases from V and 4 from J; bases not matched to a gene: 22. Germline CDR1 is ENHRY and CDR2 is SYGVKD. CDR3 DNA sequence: TGTGCCATCAGTGAATTCAGGAGGAGCGGGGGGGCCGTTATGTTTCCAGATACGCAGTATTTT. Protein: CAISEFRRSGGAVMFPDTQYF.

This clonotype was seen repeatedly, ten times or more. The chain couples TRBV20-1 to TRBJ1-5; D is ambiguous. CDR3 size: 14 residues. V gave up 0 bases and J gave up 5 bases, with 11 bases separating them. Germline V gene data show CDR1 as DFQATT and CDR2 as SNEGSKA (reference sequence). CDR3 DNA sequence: TGCAGTGCTAGAGATGTAAGTTACGATCAGCCCCAGCATTTT. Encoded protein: CSARDVSYDQPQHF.

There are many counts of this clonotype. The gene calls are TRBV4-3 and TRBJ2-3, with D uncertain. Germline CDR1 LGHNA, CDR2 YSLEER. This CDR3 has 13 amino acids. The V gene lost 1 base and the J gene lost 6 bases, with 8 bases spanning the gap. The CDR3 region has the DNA TGCGCCAGCAGCCAAGGCGAAATGGATACGCAGTATTTT. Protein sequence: CASSQGEMDTQYF.

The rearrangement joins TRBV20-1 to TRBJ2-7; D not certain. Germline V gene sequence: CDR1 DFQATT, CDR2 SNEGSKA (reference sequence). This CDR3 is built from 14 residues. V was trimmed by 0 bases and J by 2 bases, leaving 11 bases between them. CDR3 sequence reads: CSARDPRTPYEQYF. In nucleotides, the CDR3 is TGCAGTGCTAGAGATCCACGCACGCCCTACGAGCAGTACTTC.

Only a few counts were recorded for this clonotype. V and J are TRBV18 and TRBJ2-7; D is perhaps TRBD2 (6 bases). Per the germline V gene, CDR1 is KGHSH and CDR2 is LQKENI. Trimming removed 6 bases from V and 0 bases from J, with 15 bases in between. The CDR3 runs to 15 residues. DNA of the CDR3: TGTGCCAGCTCTCCGGGACTCAGTTCCTCCTACGAGCAGTACTTC. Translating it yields CASSPGLSSSYEQYF.